Sequencing of this T cell receptor beta chain was carried out in a study of blood T cell repertoires in COVID-19. Turning to the study itself: From T cells, B-cell-depleted T cells, or PBMCs came the material, which was cDNA or gDNA.

The germline V gene encodes CDR1 MNHNY and CDR2 SVGAGI (reference sequence). V lost 4 bases, J lost 9 bases, and 13 bases lay in between. This CDR3 has 14 residues. Only one count was recorded for this clone. Seattle participants joined during active infection and were tracked over time. Sequencing used immunoSEQ multiplex PCR; TCRdb keeps in-frame clones, though not all of them. Seen here are around 190,000 clones, roughly 76% observed once, and the top ten hold approximately 9.9%. Sequenced material: peripheral blood. This receptor was taken from a woman aged 40 to 55 with COVID-19, enrolled during active disease. V is TRBV6-6 and J is TRBJ1-6; possibly TRBD1 for D (5 bases). The CDR3 region has the DNA TGTGCCAGCAGTTCTCAGGGTCGGATTTCACCCCTCCACTTT. Protein sequence: CASSSQGRISPLHF.